One sample yielded the 6 T cell receptor beta chains listed below, sequenced in a study of T cell repertoires in cytomegalovirus infection (dated by TCRdb to the late 2010s). The sample was run on an Illumina HiSeq 1500. Clones were called with MiXCR by TCRdb after fastp trimmed the public reads at Q25, and only in-frame beta chains were retained. Each record represents a unique CDR3 protein, reported with the most common genes and DNA among its rows. This sample lists about 830,000 distinct CDR3 sequences; about 30% were detected once. The ten largest clones take up 12% of the sample. The treatment or condition label of this sample denotes: in vitro stimulation with specific CMV peptide epitopes to enrich CMV-specific T cells. These receptors' targets are unknown. Material: cultured CD8+ T cells from PBMCs, obtained from culture after CMV antigen stimulation. These receptors all stem from a human donor in good health (CMV status not recorded). Some clones in this sample may be carry-over from other donors' samples.

This clonotype has a count of ten or more. A much bigger clone sits one base away, suggesting this may be a read error. This chain connects TRBV12-3 or TRBV12-4 to TRBJ1-5, with 8 bases matching TRBD1. The trim removed 6 bases at V and 2 bases at J, leaving 3 bases unmatched. The CDR3 runs to 14 residues. CDR3 sequence: CASSMTGGNQPQHF. DNA for the CDR3: TGTGCCAGCAGCATGACAGGGGGCAATCAGCCCCAGCATTTT.

The V gene is TRBV28, the J gene TRBJ2-6; D call uncertain. The V end lost 7 bases, the J end lost 0 bases, and 7 bases lay between the germline ends. The CDR3 sequence is 14 residues long. The germline CDR1 and CDR2 sequences are MDHEN and SYDVKM. This CDR3 reads CASTRTSGANVLTF. The CDR3 DNA is TGTGCCAGCACACGTACCTCTGGGGCCAACGTCCTGACTTTC.

This clonotype was recorded a few times. This chain joins TRBV24-1 and TRBJ2-3, with TRBD1 identical over 7 bases. Losses at the gene ends were 0 bases for V and 1 base for J; bases not matched to a gene: 3. Germline V gene lookup returns CDR1 KGHDR and CDR2 SFDVKD. CDR3 length: 16 residues. In nucleotides, the CDR3 is TGTGCCACCAGTGATTTGTTCCAGGGGGGCACAGATACGCAGTATTTT. Translation gives CATSDLFQGGTDTQYF.

This clonotype was counted ten times or more. This sequence joins TRBV7-8 and TRBJ2-1, with TRBD1 identical over 8 bases. The trim removed 5 bases at V and 4 bases at J, leaving 13 bases unmatched. Germline values: CDR1 SGHVS, CDR2 FQNEAQ. This CDR3 spans 17 amino acids. This CDR3 reads CASSPVRRTGTYNEQFF. The CDR3 DNA reads as TGTGCCAGCAGCCCGGTCCGACGGACAGGGACTTACAATGAGCAGTTCTTC.

V is TRBV6-2 or TRBV6-3 and J is TRBJ2-3; D not certain. From germline, CDR1 is MNHEY and CDR2 SVGEGT. V was pared by 4 bases and J by 6 bases, with 8 bases between. This CDR3 is 12 amino acids long. The CDR3: CASSFTPDTQYF. In DNA form, the CDR3 reads TGTGCCAGCAGTTTCACCCCGGATACGCAGTATTTT.

In its sample, this clonotype was seen a few times. This rearrangement joins TRBV19 to TRBJ1-5, with 9 positions matching TRBD1. Trimming at V came to 6 bases and at J to 0 bases, leaving 9 bases not matched to a gene. Germline assignment: CDR1 LNHDA and CDR2 SQIVND (reference sequence). This CDR3 is built from 17 residues. The CDR3 is CASSRDREIYSNQPQHF. CDR3 DNA sequence: TGTGCCAGTAGCCGGGACAGGGAAATCTATAGCAATCAGCCCCAGCATTTT.